This T cell receptor beta chain appears in the sequencing data of a study of T-cell reconstitution after alpha-beta-depleted transplantation in children. This clonotype was picked up a small number of times. V lost 3 bases to trimming and J lost 2 bases, with 19 bases between them. The CDR3 has 17 residues. Construction of the TCRbeta library involved unique molecular identifiers. TCRdb re-called the PCR reads with MiXCR, one entry per CDR3 protein. The repertoire consists of about 400,000 distinct CDR3 sequences, with around 20% occurring once and the leading ten covering approximately 3.8%. This TCR derives from a human donor who donated a stem cell graft to a child with acute myeloid leukemia. Source: PBMCs from the stem cell graft donor, taken from the stem cell graft. This chain uses TRBV12-3 or TRBV12-4 with TRBJ2-5; perhaps D is TRBD1 or TRBD2 (5 bases each). CDR3 sequence: CASSFGQFVGEQETQYF. The CDR3 region has the DNA TGTGCCAGCAGTTTCGGTCAGTTCGTGGGGGAGCAAGAGACCCAGTACTTC.